The source of this T cell receptor (beta chain) is a study of T-cell reconstitution after alpha-beta-depleted transplantation in children. This clonotype turned up a few times. This CDR3 has 16 residues. Germline CDR1 reads SQVTM; CDR2 reads ANQGSEA. V lost 4 bases to trimming and J lost 2 bases; unmatched junction nucleotides: 11. Unique molecular identifiers were built into the TCRbeta library. Each CDR3 protein is one row after TCRdb ran MiXCR on the PCR reads. The table lists approximately 400,000 distinct CDR3 sequences, roughly a tenth of them singletons, with 4.5% to 6% in the top ten. Sequencing was performed on PBMCs from the stem cell graft donor, taken from the stem cell graft. This sequence originates from a human donor who donated a stem cell graft to a child with acute myeloid leukemia. This chain uses TRBV29-1 with TRBJ2-5; 9 bases match TRBD2. The CDR3 DNA sequence: TGCAGCGTTGCTGATAGCGGGGGCCACAGGCAAGAGACCCAGTACTTC. It translates to CSVADSGGHRQETQYF.